One and the same sample provided the 19 T cell receptor beta chains below, sequenced in a study of shared clonotypes between healthy human individuals. Data came from immunoSEQ multiplex PCR; TCRdb stores just in-frame clones and leaves some out. This table holds around 2.1 million clones, 90% to 95% found once. Naive CD8 isolation took CD45RO-negative cells positively selected for CCR7 and excluded terminally differentiated effector memory CD45RA+ cells. Material for sequencing was naive CD8+ T cells from PBMCs. The receptors shown here come from a young man in good health. Some clones in this sample may be carry-over from other donors' samples.

J is TRBJ2-1 and V is TRBV10-1; no firm D call. Trimming removed 3 bases at V and 5 bases at J, with 11 bases between. Germline CDR1 reads WNHNN; CDR2 reads SYGVQD (reference sequence). The CDR3 runs to 14 residues. The CDR3, as DNA: TGCGCCAGCAGTGATTCTCCCCTGGACAATGAGCAGTTCTTC. Translating it yields CASSDSPLDNEQFF.

This clone is a singleton in its sample. The rearrangement uses TRBV9 and TRBJ2-1; D assignment may be TRBD1 or TRBD2 (5 bases each). Trimming took off 2 bases at V and 9 bases at J, with 18 bases between the two ends. This CDR3 has 15 residues. CDR1 and CDR2 from the germline V gene are SGDLS and YYNGEE. The CDR3 loop reads CASSVWGATGSEQFF. As DNA, the CDR3 is TGTGCCAGCAGCGTTTGGGGCGCGACGGGGAGTGAGCAGTTCTTC.

The V gene is TRBV7-2, the J gene TRBJ2-7; 7 nucleotides line up with TRBD1. CDR3 size: 15 residues. The trim removed 4 bases at V and 2 bases at J, leaving 8 bases unmatched. Germline lookup yields CDR1 SGHTA and CDR2 FQGNSA. CDR3 sequence reads: CASSSRQGTTYEQYF. The CDR3 DNA is TGTGCCAGCAGCTCACGACAGGGAACCACCTACGAGCAGTACTTC.

The CDR3 protein is CASTQGQSSTDTQYF. For the CDR3, the DNA is TGTGCCAGCACCCAGGGACAGTCTAGCACAGATACGCAGTATTTT. V is TRBV6-5 and J is TRBJ2-3; 7 bases line up with TRBD1. V shed 7 bases, J shed 0 bases, and the junction held 7 bases outside the gene matches. The germline V gene encodes CDR1 MNHEY and CDR2 SVGAGI. CDR3 length: 15 amino acids.

The rearrangement joins TRBV5-4 to TRBJ2-7, with D perhaps matching TRBD2 (6 bases). With 4 bases removed from V and 4 bases from J, the gap between germline ends came to 15 bases. Germline CDR1 reads SGHNT; CDR2 reads YYREEE (reference sequence). The CDR3 has 14 amino acids. The CDR3 bases are TGTGCCAGCAGCCGTCTGCCTAGCGTGTACGAGCAGTACTTC. Amino acid sequence: CASSRLPSVYEQYF.

The V call is TRBV7-6, the J call TRBJ2-1; D uncertain. The CDR3 extends over 19 amino acids. V lost 0 bases and J 3 bases, leaving 21 bases between the germline ends. The germline V gene encodes CDR1 SGHVS and CDR2 FNYEAQ. CDR3 sequence: CASSLAGVGDIEDYNEQFF. CDR3 coding DNA: TGTGCCAGCAGCTTAGCCGGAGTCGGTGACATCGAGGACTACAATGAGCAGTTCTTC.

V gene TRBV19 combines with J gene TRBJ2-1; 10 nucleotides match TRBD2. CDR1 and CDR2 (germline): LNHDA, SQIVND (reference sequence). The CDR3 covers 15 residues. Trimming cost V 4 bases and J 7 bases; bases outside gene matches: 7. The CDR3: CASSRASGSLNEQFF. For the CDR3, the DNA is TGTGCCAGTAGTAGGGCTAGCGGGAGCCTAAATGAGCAGTTCTTC.

The J gene is TRBJ2-7, the V gene TRBV4-1, with TRBD1 matching 7 bases. CDR1 MGHRA and CDR2 YSYEKL come from the germline V gene. This CDR3 has 15 residues. The V gene end was trimmed by 5 bases and the J gene end by 1 base; junction bases not matched to a gene: 8. This chain's CDR3 is CASSYPGQLSYEQYF. In DNA form, the CDR3 reads TGCGCCAGCAGCTATCCGGGACAGCTATCCTACGAGCAGTACTTC.

Regarding this clone: The same CDR3 is also encoded by other DNA sequences in this sample. This sequence joins TRBV6-5 and TRBJ1-1; tentatively, D is TRBD1 (6 bases). There are 15 residues in the CDR3. Per the germline V gene, CDR1 is MNHEY and CDR2 is SVGAGI. V was shortened by 0 bases and J by 4 bases, with 12 bases between the two germline ends. CDR3 sequence reads: CASSYSPGGGTEAFF. CDR3 sequence (DNA): TGTGCCAGCAGTTACTCCCCCGGAGGGGGCACTGAAGCTTTCTTT.

V gene TRBV27 combines with J gene TRBJ2-5; D is uncertain. Between the trimmed V and J ends, which lost 4 bases and 2 bases, there was a span of 11 bases. This CDR3 has 14 amino acids. Germline assignment: CDR1 MNHEY and CDR2 SMNVEV (reference sequence). CDR3 sequence reads: CASSSYERQETQYF. CDR3 in DNA: TGTGCCAGCAGTTCCTATGAAAGACAAGAGACCCAGTACTTC.

CDR3 bases: TGTGCCAGCTCACCGCGGGACATGAGAGACGCAGATACGCAGTATTTT. Encoded protein: CASSPRDMRDADTQYF. The V call is TRBV18, the J call TRBJ2-3; D possibly matches TRBD1 or TRBD2 (6 bases each). Germline V CDR1 and CDR2: KGHSH, LQKENI. The V end was cut by 3 bases, the J end by 4 bases, with 17 bases between. The CDR3 sequence is 16 residues long.

J is TRBJ2-1 and V is TRBV25-1; D is uncertain. Trimming removed 1 base at V and 9 bases at J, with 10 bases between. Germline assignment: CDR1 MGHDK and CDR2 SYGVNS. CDR3 length: 13 residues. The CDR3 reads CASSESSPSEQFF. In nucleotides, the CDR3 is TGTGCCAGCAGTGAATCCTCCCCAAGTGAGCAGTTCTTC. Using reference TRBV25-1 and TRBJ2-1 for the parts outside the CDR3, the full variable domain is EADIYQTPRYLVIGTGKKITLECSQTMGHDKMYWYQQDPGMELHLIHYSYGVNSTEKGDLSSESTVSRIRTEHFPLTLESARPSHTSQYLCASSESSPSEQFFGPGTRLTVL.

The V and J genes are TRBV5-8 and TRBJ2-5; the D gene is possibly TRBD1 (6 bases). Germline V CDR1 and CDR2: SGHTS, YDEGEE. Trimming shortened V by 0 bases and J by 1 base, and 7 bases separated the two germline ends. The CDR3 is 14 amino acids. The chain's CDR3 is CASSLGGGQETQYF. DNA for the CDR3: TGTGCCAGCAGCTTGGGAGGGGGCCAAGAGACCCAGTACTTC.

The genes are TRBV4-1 and TRBJ2-7; 11 bases fit TRBD1. J was trimmed by 3 bases and V by 1 base; bases with no gene match: 11. Germline V CDR1 and CDR2: MGHRA, YSYEKL. The CDR3 covers 18 residues. The CDR3 bases are TGCGCCAGCAGCCAAGCCACCGGTCGGGACAGGGGGTTCTACGAGCAGTACTTC. It encodes CASSQATGRDRGFYEQYF.

With regard to this clone: Other nucleotide sequences in the sample specify the same CDR3. V is TRBV11-2 and J is TRBJ2-7; TRBD1 aligns across 9 bases. This CDR3 has 14 amino acids. Germline trimming cut 5 bases from V and 4 bases from J; bases unmatched to any gene: 6. Per the germline V gene, CDR1 is SGHAT and CDR2 is FQNNGV. The CDR3 here is CASSPPGQGYEQYF. As DNA, the CDR3 is TGTGCCAGCAGCCCGCCGGGACAGGGTTACGAGCAGTACTTC. Full variable domain (missing parts from reference TRBV11-2 and TRBJ2-7): EAGVAQSPRYKIIEKRQSVAFWCNPISGHATLYWYQQILGQGPKLLIQFQNNGVVDDSQLPKDRFSAERLKGVDSTLKIQPAKLEDSAVYLCASSPPGQGYEQYFGPGTRLTVT.

The V gene is TRBV4-3, the J gene TRBJ2-3; D remains ambiguous. Germline V CDR1 and CDR2: LGHNA, YSLEER. CDR3 length: 15 residues. Trimming took 4 bases from V and 2 from J, leaving 13 bases between them. The CDR3 loop reads CASSPRTSNTDTQYF. The CDR3 DNA follows: TGCGCCAGCAGCCCGAGGACGAGTAACACAGATACGCAGTATTTT.

The chain uses TRBV28 and TRBJ1-6; D is unresolved. The germline CDR1 and CDR2 sequences are MDHEN and SYDVKM. V was cut by 3 bases and J by 5 bases, with 5 bases left in between. The CDR3 is 13 residues long. The CDR3 DNA reads TGTGCCAGCAGTTTCTTGGATAATTCACCCCTCCACTTT. Translated: CASSFLDNSPLHF. Looking up the rest from reference TRBV28 and TRBJ1-6 gives the full variable domain: DVKVTQSSRYLVKRTGEKVFLECVQDMDHENMFWYRQDPGLGLRLIYFSYDVKMKEKGDIPEGYSVSREKKERFSLILESASTNQTSMYLCASSFLDNSPLHFGNGTRLTVT.

This clone appeared once. V usage is TRBV21-1 and J usage is TRBJ2-3; the table gives TRBD2 as D, unverified against the DNA. TRBV21-1 is a known pseudogene. CDR3 size: 16 residues. The DNA of the CDR3 is TGTGCCAGCAGCAAAGTGGGAGGGGTCGCGTCAGATACGCAGTATTTT. It translates to CASSKVGGVASDTQYF.

V gene TRBV7-9 combines with J gene TRBJ1-1; D is uncertain. The CDR3 is 13 residues long. The germline V gene has CDR1 SEHNR and CDR2 FQNEAQ (reference sequence). V lost 0 bases, J lost 7 bases, and 9 bases lay in between. The CDR3 nucleotides read TGTGCCAGCAGCTTAGCCGGACGGAATGAAGCTTTCTTT. Translation: CASSLAGRNEAFF.